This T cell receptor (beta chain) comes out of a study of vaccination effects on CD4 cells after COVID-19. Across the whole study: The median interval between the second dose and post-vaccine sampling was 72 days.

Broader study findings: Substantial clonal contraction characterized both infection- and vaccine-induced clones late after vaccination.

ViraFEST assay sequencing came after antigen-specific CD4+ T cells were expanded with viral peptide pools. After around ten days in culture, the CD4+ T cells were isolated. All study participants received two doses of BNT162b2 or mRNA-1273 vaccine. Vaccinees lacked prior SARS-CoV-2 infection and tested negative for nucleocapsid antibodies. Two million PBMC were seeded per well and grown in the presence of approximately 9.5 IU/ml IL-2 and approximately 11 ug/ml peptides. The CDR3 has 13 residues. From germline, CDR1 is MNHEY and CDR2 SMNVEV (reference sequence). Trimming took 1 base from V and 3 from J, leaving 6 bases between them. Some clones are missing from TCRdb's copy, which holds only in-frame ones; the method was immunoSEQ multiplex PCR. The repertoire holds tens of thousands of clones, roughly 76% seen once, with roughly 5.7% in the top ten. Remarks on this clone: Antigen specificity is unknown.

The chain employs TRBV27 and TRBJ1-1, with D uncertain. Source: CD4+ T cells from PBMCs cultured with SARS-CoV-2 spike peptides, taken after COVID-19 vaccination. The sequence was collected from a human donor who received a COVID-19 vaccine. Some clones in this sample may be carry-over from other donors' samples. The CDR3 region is CASSLYLDTEAFF. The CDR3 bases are TGTGCCAGCAGTTTATATTTGGACACTGAAGCTTTCTTT.